The 25 T cell receptor beta chains given below trace back to one sample, sequenced in a study of blood T cell repertoires in COVID-19. Clones were read by immunoSEQ multiplex PCR, and TCRdb kept only the in-frame ones, dropping some. The sample carries hundreds of thousands of clones, about four fifths recorded once. Sequences were obtained from peripheral blood. These TCRs come from a woman aged 45-59 years who had recovered from COVID-19.

This chain connects TRBV11-2 to TRBJ2-5; D is possibly TRBD2 (6 bases). Trimming left V 6 bases short and J 2 bases short, with 13 bases between. The CDR3 totals 14 residues. Looked up from germline, CDR1 is SGHAT and CDR2 is FQNNGV. The CDR3 bases are TGTGCCAGCAGAGGCGCGGGGAAACAAGAGACCCAGTACTTC. Its translation: CASRGAGKQETQYF.

This chain connects TRBV9 to TRBJ2-5, with TRBD1 as a possible D gene (7 bases). CDR1 is SGDLS and CDR2 is YYNGEE in the germline V gene. V was cut by 4 bases and J by 4 bases, with 11 bases left in between. The CDR3 contains 13 residues. The CDR3: CASSLQGGETQYF. The CDR3 DNA reads as TGTGCCAGCAGCTTGCAGGGGGGAGAGACCCAGTACTTC. Full variable domain (missing parts from reference TRBV9 and TRBJ2-5): DSGVTQTPKHLITATGQRVTLRCSPRSGDLSVYWYQQSLDQGLQFLIQYYNGEERAKGNILERFSAQQFPDLHSELNLSSLELGDSALYFCASSLQGGETQYFGPGTRLLVL.

The chain joins TRBV4-3 to TRBJ2-1, with TRBD2 identical over 13 bases. Germline V gives CDR1 LGHNA, CDR2 YSLEER. The CDR3 totals 18 residues. V lost 0 bases and J lost 7; bases outside the gene matches: 9. Here the CDR3 reads CASSQDSTSGGAWNEQFF. The CDR3 coding sequence is TGCGCCAGCAGCCAAGATAGCACTAGCGGGGGGGCTTGGAATGAGCAGTTCTTC.

V is TRBV7-3 and J is TRBJ2-1; D unresolved. Germline V CDR1 and CDR2: SGHTA, FQGTGA. Deletions cut 4 bases from V and 0 bases from J, with 13 bases between. This CDR3 contains 16 residues. This CDR3 is CASSSAPLSSYNEQFF. The CDR3 region has the DNA TGTGCCAGCAGCTCCGCGCCTCTGAGCTCCTACAATGAGCAGTTCTTC. The full variable domain, completed using reference TRBV7-3 and TRBJ2-1, is GAGVSQTPSNKVTEKGKYVELRCDPISGHTALYWYRQSLGQGPEFLIYFQGTGAADDSGLPNDRFFAVRPEGSVSTLKIQRTERGDSAVYLCASSSAPLSSYNEQFFGPGTRLTVL.

The rearrangement links TRBV28 to TRBJ2-1, with 9 bases fitting TRBD2. The germline V gene has CDR1 MDHEN and CDR2 SYDVKM. The ends lost 7 bases at V and 4 bases at J; junction bases unmatched: 14. This CDR3 is 17 amino acids long. CDR3 nucleotides: TGTGCCAGCACCAACCTAGCGGGGCGTGATGTTTACAATGAGCAGTTCTTC. Encoded protein: CASTNLAGRDVYNEQFF.

V and J are TRBV25-1 and TRBJ1-1; 9 bases fit TRBD1. V was clipped by 8 bases and J by 8 bases; unmatched bases: 3. The germline gives CDR1 MGHDK, CDR2 SYGVNS. The CDR3 covers 11 residues. The CDR3 spells CASHGQGEAFF. The CDR3 region has the DNA TGTGCCAGCCACGGACAGGGGGAAGCTTTCTTT.

The rearrangement uses TRBV30 and TRBJ1-5; 8 bases match TRBD1. CDR1 GTSNPN and CDR2 SVGIG come from the germline V gene (reference sequence). V shed 3 bases, J shed 9 bases, and the junction held 4 bases outside the gene matches. CDR3 size: 12 residues. Written as DNA, the CDR3 is TGTGCCTGGAGCCCAACAGGGGGGCCCCAGCATTTT. It yields the protein CAWSPTGGPQHF.

The CDR3 protein is CASSPRQGLVGYTF. The CDR3 DNA sequence: TGTGCCAGCAGTCCCCGACAGGGGTTAGTAGGCTACACCTTC. The chain employs TRBV28 and TRBJ1-2; 8 bases agree with TRBD1. V shed 5 bases and J 8 bases; nucleotides not matched to a gene: 10. CDR1 and CDR2 from the germline V gene are MDHEN and SYDVKM. The CDR3 runs 14 residues.

This chain links TRBV4-3 with TRBJ1-1, with D uncertain. With 0 bases removed from V and 5 bases from J, the gap between germline ends came to 10 bases. Per germline, CDR1 LGHNA and CDR2 YSLEER. This CDR3 spans 14 amino acids. The CDR3 loop is CASSQDPSGTEAFF. CDR3 nucleotides: TGCGCCAGCAGCCAAGATCCCTCCGGGACTGAAGCTTTCTTT.

The chain couples TRBV28 to TRBJ2-7; D perhaps matches TRBD1 (6 bases). V was trimmed by 4 bases and J by 5 bases, leaving 15 bases between them. Germline lookup yields CDR1 MDHEN and CDR2 SYDVKM. The CDR3 contains 14 residues. CDR3 in amino acids: CASSSAQGFHEQYF. In DNA form, the CDR3 reads TGTGCCAGCAGTTCCGCTCAGGGGTTCCACGAGCAGTACTTC.

This chain's CDR3 is CAISPEGIRDDVLTF. CDR3 nucleotides: TGTGCCATCAGTCCGGAGGGGATTCGAGACGACGTCCTGACTTTC. The V gene is TRBV10-3, the J gene TRBJ2-6; tentatively, D is TRBD2 (6 bases). The germline CDR1 and CDR2 sequences are ENHRY and SYGVKD. Between the trimmed V and J ends, which lost 5 bases and 11 bases, there was a span of 19 bases. The CDR3 is 15 residues long.

The genes are TRBV14 and TRBJ2-7; TRBD2 matches at 7 bases. Germline assignment: CDR1 SGHDN and CDR2 FVKESK. V shed 4 bases, J shed 2 bases, and the junction held 11 bases outside the gene matches. The CDR3 runs 16 residues. CDR3 protein: CASSPSGRGFPYEQYF. CDR3 in DNA: TGTGCCAGCAGCCCCTCTGGGCGGGGGTTCCCCTACGAGCAGTACTTC.

This clone has more than one count but fewer than ten. This sequence joins TRBV28 and TRBJ1-3; 8 nucleotides match TRBD1. J was trimmed by 4 bases and V by 5 bases; bases with no gene match: 13. There are 17 residues in the CDR3. CDR1 is MDHEN, CDR2 SYDVKM, per germline. The CDR3 DNA reads TGTGCCAGCAGTCCCGTCGGACAGGGAGATCTCGGAAACACCATATATTTT. Residues: CASSPVGQGDLGNTIYF.

V usage is TRBV7-2 and J usage is TRBJ1-6; 8 bases are a match to TRBD1. The germline V gene encodes CDR1 SGHTA and CDR2 FQGNSA. The CDR3 is 15 amino acids. Trimming cost V 0 bases and J 10 bases; bases outside gene matches: 5. The CDR3 sequence: CASSLATGAVSPLHF. The CDR3 bases are TGTGCCAGCAGCTTAGCGACAGGGGCGGTGTCACCCCTCCACTTT.

V gene TRBV9 combines with J gene TRBJ2-2; D might be TRBD2 (7 bases). Trimming removed 5 bases at V and 4 bases at J, with 15 bases between. The CDR3 is 15 amino acids. CDR1 and CDR2 from the germline V gene are SGDLS and YYNGEE. The CDR3 loop is CASSGGAGLTGELFF. In nucleotides, the CDR3 is TGTGCCAGCAGTGGGGGGGCAGGGCTCACCGGGGAGCTGTTTTTT. The full variable domain, its missing parts supplied by reference TRBV9 and TRBJ2-2, is DSGVTQTPKHLITATGQRVTLRCSPRSGDLSVYWYQQSLDQGLQFLIQYYNGEERAKGNILERFSAQQFPDLHSELNLSSLELGDSALYFCASSGGAGLTGELFFGEGSRLTVL.

V usage is TRBV14 and J usage is TRBJ1-1, with D unresolved. The germline V and J ends were trimmed by 6 bases and 1 base, with 12 bases remaining between them. The CDR3 spans 14 residues. The V gene's germline CDR1 is SGHDN and CDR2 FVKESK. CDR3 bases: TGTGCCAGCAGGCGAGGGCTAACGAACACTGAAGCTTTCTTT. Translated, it gives CASRRGLTNTEAFF.

This chain uses TRBV28 with TRBJ1-4; a possible D gene is TRBD1 (5 bases). The CDR3 is 16 residues long. Germline assignment: CDR1 MDHEN and CDR2 SYDVKM. With 4 bases removed from V and 3 bases from J, the gap between germline ends came to 15 bases. The CDR3 is CASSSLGLGANEKLFF. The DNA for the CDR3 is TGTGCCAGCAGTTCTCTGGGGCTCGGAGCTAATGAAAAACTGTTTTTT.

The V gene is TRBV6-2 or TRBV6-3, the J gene TRBJ2-1; the D is unclear. The CDR3 totals 13 residues. From germline, CDR1 is MNHEY and CDR2 SVGEGT. Trimming pared 3 bases from V and 4 bases from J, leaving 7 bases between. CDR3 residues: CASSYGLYNEQFF. DNA for the CDR3: TGTGCCAGCAGTTATGGCTTATACAATGAGCAGTTCTTC.

V and J are TRBV12-5 and TRBJ1-2; D call uncertain. The germline gives CDR1 LGHNT, CDR2 FRNRAP. The CDR3 covers 12 residues. The V and J ends lost 7 bases and 4 bases respectively, with 10 bases between them. CDR3 region: CASAFDTYGYTF. Written as DNA, the CDR3 is TGTGCTAGTGCCTTCGACACCTATGGCTACACCTTC.

The chain combines TRBV7-2 with TRBJ2-4, with 11 positions matching TRBD2. The germline V gene has CDR1 SGHTA and CDR2 FQGNSA. V lost 1 base and J lost 9; bases outside the gene matches: 8. The CDR3 length is 16 residues. The CDR3 loop is CASSLGSGGAVGIQYF. Here the CDR3 DNA reads TGTGCCAGCAGCTTAGGTAGCGGGGGGGCCGTGGGCATTCAGTACTTC.

The chain uses TRBV24-1 and TRBJ1-2, with 9 bases matching TRBD1. The ends lost 5 bases at V and 8 bases at J; junction bases unmatched: 11. The CDR3 runs to 15 residues. Per the germline V gene, CDR1 is KGHDR and CDR2 is SFDVKD. The CDR3 spells CATSAPGQGVGGYTF. The CDR3 DNA follows: TGTGCCACCAGTGCCCCGGGACAGGGCGTTGGGGGCTACACCTTC.

The chain couples TRBV7-2 to TRBJ1-3; D is undetermined. Trimming left V 6 bases short and J 0 bases short, with 6 bases between. The CDR3 consists of 13 residues. Germline CDR1 is SGHTA and CDR2 is FQGNSA. In nucleotides, the CDR3 is TGTGCCAGCAGGGTCAGCTCTGGAAACACCATATATTTT. Encoded protein: CASRVSSGNTIYF.

The CDR3 sequence is CASSVEGTGNYNEQFF. CDR3 bases: TGTGCCAGCAGCGTGGAGGGGACAGGTAACTACAATGAGCAGTTCTTC. The genes are TRBV9 and TRBJ2-1; 8 positions match TRBD1. Germline CDR1 is SGDLS and CDR2 is YYNGEE. The CDR3 loop spans 16 amino acids. Trimming took 2 bases from V and 3 from J; bases not matched to a gene: 7.

In nucleotides, the CDR3 is TGTGCCAGCAGCACCGTTGACAAATACGAGCAGTACTTC. Its translation: CASSTVDKYEQYF. V and J are TRBV7-6 and TRBJ2-7; D gene unclear. Germline V gene lookup returns CDR1 SGHVS and CDR2 FNYEAQ. Trimming removed 5 bases at V and 4 bases at J, with 12 bases between. The CDR3 length is 13 residues.

J is TRBJ2-7 and V is TRBV6-2 or TRBV6-3; 12 bases fit TRBD2. The CDR3 spans 18 residues. CDR1 MNHEY and CDR2 SVGEGT come from the germline V gene. After removal of 4 bases from V and 0 bases from J, the junction contained 10 bases not matched to a gene. The CDR3 here is CASSLTGTSGRSSYEQYF. In DNA form, the CDR3 reads TGTGCCAGCAGTTTGACCGGGACTAGCGGGCGTAGCTCCTACGAGCAGTACTTC.